The rows below give T cell receptor beta chains drawn from one sample of a study of blood T cell repertoires in COVID-19. The method was immunoSEQ multiplex PCR; TCRdb's version includes in-frame clones alone and lacks a portion of them. The repertoire holds about 190,000 clones, with 82% as singletons. Sequencing used peripheral blood. All receptors derive from a woman aged 55-75 years with COVID-19, enrolled during active disease. The CDR3 runs from the conserved cysteine through the conserved F or W. The order of the fields is CDR3 DNA, CDR3 protein, V gene, CDR3 length, clone size, D gene, J gene. The D gene is left open where the match is weak. The size field is filled for only some rows; it gives once, few, many or a size class.

DNA: TGTGCCAGCAGTGGGAGTGGGGGGACAGAGTATAATTCACCCCTCCACTTT
CDR3: CASSGSGGTEYNSPLHF
V: TRBV6-1
length: 17
size: once
D: TRBD1
J: TRBJ1-6

DNA: TGCGCCAGCAGCTCCGGGGGGGGCTCCCACAATGAGCAGTTCTTC
CDR3: CASSSGGGSHNEQFF
V: TRBV5-1
length: 15
size: -
D: TRBD2
J: TRBJ2-1

DNA: TGTGCCAGCAGTTTATTTTCAGGGGGTGGTGACACTGAAGCTTTCTTT
CDR3: CASSLFSGGGDTEAFF
V: TRBV28
length: 16
size: once
D: TRBD1
J: TRBJ1-1

DNA: TGTGCCAGCTCACCACTGTCGGGGAACACTGAAGCTTTCTTT
CDR3: CASSPLSGNTEAFF
V: TRBV18
length: 14
size: -
D: -
J: TRBJ1-1

DNA: TGTGCCAGCAGCGTGACTAGCGGGGTGGGGACTGAGCAGTTCTTC
CDR3: CASSVTSGVGTEQFF
V: TRBV9
length: 15
size: -
D: TRBD2
J: TRBJ2-1

DNA: TGCGCCAGCAGCTTCTCTACTAGAGACAATGAGCAGTTCTTC
CDR3: CASSFSTRDNEQFF
V: TRBV5-1
length: 14
size: few
D: -
J: TRBJ2-1

DNA: TGCGCCAGCAGCTTGCTACAGGCCGCATATAATTCACCCCTCCACTTT
CDR3: CASSLLQAAYNSPLHF
V: TRBV5-1
length: 16
size: -
D: -
J: TRBJ1-6

DNA: TGCGCCAGCAGCCCCAGTCTAGCTCGAACTTACGAGCAGTACTTC
CDR3: CASSPSLARTYEQYF
V: TRBV4-3
length: 15
size: -
D: -
J: TRBJ2-7

DNA: TGTGCCAGCAGCTTAAGGACAGGGAGCATACCTGAGACCCAGTACTTC
CDR3: CASSLRTGSIPETQYF
V: TRBV7-3
length: 16
size: -
D: TRBD1
J: TRBJ2-5

DNA: TGTGCCAGCAGCTTATTAAGCGGGAGGGCCGTGAATGAGCAGTTCTTC
CDR3: CASSLLSGRAVNEQFF
V: TRBV7-2
length: 16
size: -
D: TRBD2
J: TRBJ2-1

DNA: TGCGCCAGCAGCCAAGACTCAGGGTTAAAGGGTGGCTACACCTTC
CDR3: CASSQDSGLKGGYTF
V: TRBV4-1
length: 15
size: -
D: -
J: TRBJ1-2

DNA: TGTGCCAGCAGCTTCGCCGGGACTAGCGGGAGAACCGGGGAGCTGTTTTTT
CDR3: CASSFAGTSGRTGELFF
V: TRBV11-2
length: 17
size: few
D: TRBD2
J: TRBJ2-2

DNA: TGTGCCAGCAGTTTGTCTCCGTACTACGAGCAGTACTTC
CDR3: CASSLSPYYEQYF
V: TRBV27
length: 13
size: -
D: -
J: TRBJ2-7

DNA: TGCGCCAGCAGCTTGAGCGGGAGCGGGAACACTGAAGCTTTCTTT
CDR3: CASSLSGSGNTEAFF
V: TRBV5-1
length: 15
size: -
D: -
J: TRBJ1-1

DNA: TGCGCCAGCAAAAGAAAGGGCGGGAGCCTGGAGGAGCAGTACTTC
CDR3: CASKRKGGSLEEQYF
V: TRBV5-1
length: 15
size: -
D: TRBD2
J: TRBJ2-7

DNA: TGTGCCAGCAGCCCTCGTGAAGCGGGGGGCCTCGTAGCCAATGAGCAGTTCTTC
CDR3: CASSPREAGGLVANEQFF
V: TRBV7-9
length: 18
size: -
D: TRBD2
J: TRBJ2-1

DNA: TGTGCCAGCAGTGTGGCAGGTCGGTACGAGCAGTACTTC
CDR3: CASSVAGRYEQYF
V: TRBV2
length: 13
size: -
D: -
J: TRBJ2-7

DNA: TGTGCCAGCTCACCGGGGACAGACCCTTTTAGCAATCAGCCCCAGCATTTT
CDR3: CASSPGTDPFSNQPQHF
V: TRBV18
length: 17
size: -
D: TRBD1
J: TRBJ1-5

DNA: TGTGCCAGCAGTTTAGGACTAGCGGGTTACGAGCAGTACTTC
CDR3: CASSLGLAGYEQYF
V: TRBV27
length: 14
size: -
D: TRBD2
J: TRBJ2-7

DNA: TGTGCCAGCAGCTTATCACCACGGGCTAGCGGGGGCTCAGATACGCAGTATTTT
CDR3: CASSLSPRASGGSDTQYF
V: TRBV11-3
length: 18
size: few
D: TRBD2
J: TRBJ2-3

DNA: TGTGCCAGCAGCCCCGGGACAGGGCCCAATCAGCCCCAGCATTTT
CDR3: CASSPGTGPNQPQHF
V: TRBV3-1/TRBV3-2
length: 15
size: -
D: TRBD1
J: TRBJ1-5

DNA: TGCGCCAGCAGCTTGGCCGAGGGCTACTACAATGAGCAGTTCTTC
CDR3: CASSLAEGYYNEQFF
V: TRBV5-1
length: 15
size: -
D: -
J: TRBJ2-1

DNA: TGTGCCAGCAGTGTGACAGCCGACACAGATACGCAGTATTTT
CDR3: CASSVTADTDTQYF
V: TRBV6-4
length: 14
size: -
D: -
J: TRBJ2-3

DNA: TGTGCCAGCAGCTTAGGGGCCTTTCCAGATACGCAGTATTTT
CDR3: CASSLGAFPDTQYF
V: TRBV11-2
length: 14
size: -
D: -
J: TRBJ2-3

DNA: TGTGCCAGCACTGGGACTAGCGGATCCTACGAGCAGTACTTC
CDR3: CASTGTSGSYEQYF
V: TRBV11-2
length: 14
size: -
D: TRBD2
J: TRBJ2-7

DNA: TGTGCCAGCAGCGTGTCAGGGGCATATGGCTACACCTTC
CDR3: CASSVSGAYGYTF
V: TRBV9
length: 13
size: -
D: -
J: TRBJ1-2

DNA: TGCGCCAGCAGCTCGCTAGCGGGGGAATCCTACGAGCAGTACTTC
CDR3: CASSSLAGESYEQYF
V: TRBV5-1
length: 15
size: -
D: TRBD2
J: TRBJ2-7

DNA: TGTGCCATCAGTGAGTCGGGAGTGGAGCAGTACTTC
CDR3: CAISESGVEQYF
V: TRBV10-3
length: 12
size: -
D: -
J: TRBJ2-7

DNA: TGTGCCAGCAGCTCCTCTTGGGGAGGGAATGGCTACACCTTC
CDR3: CASSSSWGGNGYTF
V: TRBV7-2
length: 14
size: once
D: -
J: TRBJ1-2

DNA: TGTGCCAGCAGCCCGACAGGCCTCCTTAACTATGGCTACACCTTC
CDR3: CASSPTGLLNYGYTF
V: TRBV11-2
length: 15
size: few
D: -
J: TRBJ1-2

DNA: TGTGCCAGCAGTCGTCCTACAGGGGTGAGTGAGCAGTTCTTC
CDR3: CASSRPTGVSEQFF
V: TRBV28
length: 14
size: -
D: TRBD1
J: TRBJ2-1

DNA: TGTGCCAGCAGAACAGGGTTGGAGACCCAGTACTTC
CDR3: CASRTGLETQYF
V: TRBV6-5
length: 12
size: -
D: -
J: TRBJ2-5

DNA: TGTGCCAGCAGCTTAGATAGAATTTCACCCCTCCACTTT
CDR3: CASSLDRISPLHF
V: TRBV7-8
length: 13
size: -
D: -
J: TRBJ1-6

DNA: TGTGCCAGCAGCCAAGTGGCGACAGGGGGCACAGATACGCAGTATTTT
CDR3: CASSQVATGGTDTQYF
V: TRBV3-1/TRBV3-2
length: 16
size: -
D: TRBD1
J: TRBJ2-3

DNA: TGTGCCAGCAGCGTAGGGTTTGGACAGAAGAACACTGAAGCTTTCTTT
CDR3: CASSVGFGQKNTEAFF
V: TRBV9
length: 16
size: -
D: -
J: TRBJ1-1

DNA: TGTGCCAGCAGTTACTCGAGACTGGAAGCCTACGAGCAGTACTTC
CDR3: CASSYSRLEAYEQYF
V: TRBV6-2/TRBV6-3
length: 15
size: -
D: -
J: TRBJ2-7

DNA: TGTGCCAGCAGCTTAACTGCGGGGACAGATACGCAGTATTTT
CDR3: CASSLTAGTDTQYF
V: TRBV7-3
length: 14
size: -
D: -
J: TRBJ2-3

DNA: TGTGCCAGCAGTGCACAAACAGGGGGGCCTAGGGTTAATGAGCAGTTCTTC
CDR3: CASSAQTGGPRVNEQFF
V: TRBV25-1
length: 17
size: -
D: TRBD1
J: TRBJ2-1

DNA: TGTGCCAGCAGGGACTGGACAGGGGGCGCGTCTCGGGACCGGTTT
CDR3: CASRDWTGGASRDRF
V: TRBV5-4
length: 15
size: -
D: TRBD1
J: TRBJ1-1

DNA: TGTGCCAGCAGCCCGGAGGCCGGCGACTATAAGCAGTTCTTC
CDR3: CASSPEAGDYKQFF
V: TRBV5-4
length: 14
size: -
D: -
J: TRBJ2-1

DNA: TGTGCCAGCAGTCCACCGACAGGGGCGGGCTATGGCTACACCTTC
CDR3: CASSPPTGAGYGYTF
V: TRBV28
length: 15
size: -
D: TRBD1
J: TRBJ1-2

DNA: TGTGCCAGCAGTGTACAGAGCAATCAGCCCCAGCATTTT
CDR3: CASSVQSNQPQHF
V: TRBV2
length: 13
size: -
D: -
J: TRBJ1-5